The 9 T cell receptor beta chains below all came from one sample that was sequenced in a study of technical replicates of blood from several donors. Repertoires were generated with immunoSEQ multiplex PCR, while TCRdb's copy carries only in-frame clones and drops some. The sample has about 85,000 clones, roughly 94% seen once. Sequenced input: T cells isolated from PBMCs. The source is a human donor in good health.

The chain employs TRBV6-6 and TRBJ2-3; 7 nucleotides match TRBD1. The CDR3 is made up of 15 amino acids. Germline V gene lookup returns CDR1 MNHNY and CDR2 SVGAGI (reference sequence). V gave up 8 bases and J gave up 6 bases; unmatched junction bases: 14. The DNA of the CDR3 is TGTGCCAGCCTAAAACGGACAGGACCTACGGATACGCAGTATTTT. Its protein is CASLKRTGPTDTQYF.

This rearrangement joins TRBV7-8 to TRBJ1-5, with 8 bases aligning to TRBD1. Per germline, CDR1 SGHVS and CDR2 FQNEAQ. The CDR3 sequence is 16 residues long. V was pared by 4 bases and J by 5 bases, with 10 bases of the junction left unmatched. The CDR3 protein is CASSSWTGSRDQPQHF. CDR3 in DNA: TGTGCCAGCAGCTCTTGGACAGGGTCGAGGGATCAGCCCCAGCATTTT.

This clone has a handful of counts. Here the CDR3 DNA reads TGCGCCAGCAGCTTGGGATCGGCTGGGCCAATCAACACTGAAGCTTTCTTT. Translating gives CASSLGSAGPINTEAFF. The chain couples TRBV5-1 to TRBJ1-1, with D hard to call. Germline CDR1 reads SGHRS; CDR2 reads YFSETQ. V was pared by 0 bases and J by 2 bases, with 17 bases between. The CDR3 loop spans 17 amino acids.

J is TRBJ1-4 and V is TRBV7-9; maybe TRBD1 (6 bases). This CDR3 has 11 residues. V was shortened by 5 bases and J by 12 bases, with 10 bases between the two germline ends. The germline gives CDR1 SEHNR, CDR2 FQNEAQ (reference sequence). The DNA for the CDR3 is TGTGCCAGCAGCGGATACAGGGAACTGTTTTTT. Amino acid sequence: CASSGYRELFF.

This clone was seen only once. The DNA of the CDR3 is TGTGCCAGCAGCAATGATGGGGTCCCACTAAGACTAGCGGGTTACAATGAGCAGTTCTTC. Its translation is CASSNDGVPLRLAGYNEQFF. The chain uses TRBV21-1 and TRBJ2-1; the table calls TRBD2, which could not be checked here. TRBV21-1 is recorded as a pseudogene. There are 20 residues in the CDR3.

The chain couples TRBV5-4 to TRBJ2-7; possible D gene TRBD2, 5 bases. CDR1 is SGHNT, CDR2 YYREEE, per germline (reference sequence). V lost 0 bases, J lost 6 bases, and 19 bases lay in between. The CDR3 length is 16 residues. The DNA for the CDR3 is TGTGCCAGCAGCTTGGTACTCCCCCGAAACGGAGGCGAGCAGTACTTC. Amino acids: CASSLVLPRNGGEQYF.

The CDR3, as DNA: TGTGCCAGCAGACCTAAACTCAGGGATGGCTACACCTTC. It codes for CASRPKLRDGYTF. V usage is TRBV7-9 and J usage is TRBJ1-2; D is perhaps TRBD1 (5 bases). Trimming pared 6 bases from V and 6 bases from J, leaving 14 bases between. The CDR3 totals 13 residues. Germline CDR1 is SEHNR and CDR2 is FQNEAQ (reference sequence).

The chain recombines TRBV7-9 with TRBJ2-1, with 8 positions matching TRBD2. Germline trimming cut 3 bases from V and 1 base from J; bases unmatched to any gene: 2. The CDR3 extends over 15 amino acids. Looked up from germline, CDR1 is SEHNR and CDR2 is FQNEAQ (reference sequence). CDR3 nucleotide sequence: TGTGCCAGCAGCTTCGTAGCGGGATCCTACAATGAGCAGTTCTTC. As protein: CASSFVAGSYNEQFF.

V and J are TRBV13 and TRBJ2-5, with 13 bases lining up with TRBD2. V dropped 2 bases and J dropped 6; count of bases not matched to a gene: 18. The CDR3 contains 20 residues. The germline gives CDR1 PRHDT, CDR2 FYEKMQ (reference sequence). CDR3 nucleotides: TGTGCCAGCAGCTTACGGTGGGAGCTCCGGGCGACTAGCGGGAGGCAGACCCAGTACTTC. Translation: CASSLRWELRATSGRQTQYF.